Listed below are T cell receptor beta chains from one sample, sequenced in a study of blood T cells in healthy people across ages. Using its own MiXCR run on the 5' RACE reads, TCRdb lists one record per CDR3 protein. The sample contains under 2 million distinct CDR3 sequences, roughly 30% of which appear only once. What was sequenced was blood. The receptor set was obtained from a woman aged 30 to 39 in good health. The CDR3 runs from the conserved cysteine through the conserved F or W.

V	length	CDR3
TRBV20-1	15	CSAGPSGSSSYEQYF
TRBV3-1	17	CASSQDQGSGGTGELFF
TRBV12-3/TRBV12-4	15	CASSSPTGDTDTQYF
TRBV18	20	CASSPFGLAGGQRGTDTQYF
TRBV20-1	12	CSATGPNSPLHF
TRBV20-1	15	CSARDRGHGLYEQFF
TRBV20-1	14	CRPSVESRKTEAFF
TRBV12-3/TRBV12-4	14	CASSYPPRAHEQFF
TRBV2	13	CASSVDRQETQYF
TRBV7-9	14	CASSLNRGRGGYTF
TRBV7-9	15	CASSLGEWGYNEQFF
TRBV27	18	CASSSGTVGRGGLYEQYF
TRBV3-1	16	CASSQDVGLLTDTQYF
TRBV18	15	CASSFQGTSTDTQYF
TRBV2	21	CASSEDPVWDYRPQKDYGYTF
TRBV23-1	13	CARGVQKGETQYF
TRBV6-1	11	CASMVHTEAFF
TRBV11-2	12	CASSWVYNEQFF
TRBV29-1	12	CSVEESRTEAFF
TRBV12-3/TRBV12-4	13	CASGKGQFYGYTF
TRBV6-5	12	CASIAEDYEQYF
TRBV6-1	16	CASPPDRFDTYNEQFF
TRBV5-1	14	CAGTPDKLLETQYF
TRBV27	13	CASSLTWSYEQYF
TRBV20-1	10	CSATRVEQFF
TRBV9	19	CASSARQGPSRSGANVLTF
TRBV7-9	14	CASSFGGQSTEAFF
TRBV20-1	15	CSAREPGHMNTEAFF
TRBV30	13	CAWSSRGLRGYTF
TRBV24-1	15	CATSDFGGKGNEQFF
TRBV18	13	CASSPTSSLEQFF
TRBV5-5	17	CASSSGTSGGYTGELFF
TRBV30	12	CAWSLEGNEQFF
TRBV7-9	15	CASSPDRDVNTEAFF
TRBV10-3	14	CAISEQGSNSPLHF
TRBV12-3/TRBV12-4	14	CASSADRGLNGYTF
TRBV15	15	CATSRGVGSNTEAFF
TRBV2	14	CASRGEASSYEQYF